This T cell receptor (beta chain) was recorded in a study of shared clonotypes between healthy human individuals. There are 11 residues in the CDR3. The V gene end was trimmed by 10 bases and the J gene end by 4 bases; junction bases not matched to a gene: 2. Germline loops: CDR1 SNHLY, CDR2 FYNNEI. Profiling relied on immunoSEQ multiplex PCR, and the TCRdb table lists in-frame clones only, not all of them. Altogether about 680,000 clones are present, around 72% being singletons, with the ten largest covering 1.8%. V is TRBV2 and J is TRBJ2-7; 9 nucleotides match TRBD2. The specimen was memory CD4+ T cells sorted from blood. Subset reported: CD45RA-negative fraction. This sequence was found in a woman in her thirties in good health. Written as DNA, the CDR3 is TGTGCCATTAGCGGGAGTTACGAGCAGTACTTC. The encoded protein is CAISGSYEQYF. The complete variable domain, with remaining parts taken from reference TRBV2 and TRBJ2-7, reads EPEVTQTPSHQVTQMGQEVILRCVPISNHLYFYWYRQILGQKVEFLVSFYNNEISEKSEIFDDQFSVERPDGSNFTLKIRSTKLEDSAMYFCAISGSYEQYFGPGTRLTVT.